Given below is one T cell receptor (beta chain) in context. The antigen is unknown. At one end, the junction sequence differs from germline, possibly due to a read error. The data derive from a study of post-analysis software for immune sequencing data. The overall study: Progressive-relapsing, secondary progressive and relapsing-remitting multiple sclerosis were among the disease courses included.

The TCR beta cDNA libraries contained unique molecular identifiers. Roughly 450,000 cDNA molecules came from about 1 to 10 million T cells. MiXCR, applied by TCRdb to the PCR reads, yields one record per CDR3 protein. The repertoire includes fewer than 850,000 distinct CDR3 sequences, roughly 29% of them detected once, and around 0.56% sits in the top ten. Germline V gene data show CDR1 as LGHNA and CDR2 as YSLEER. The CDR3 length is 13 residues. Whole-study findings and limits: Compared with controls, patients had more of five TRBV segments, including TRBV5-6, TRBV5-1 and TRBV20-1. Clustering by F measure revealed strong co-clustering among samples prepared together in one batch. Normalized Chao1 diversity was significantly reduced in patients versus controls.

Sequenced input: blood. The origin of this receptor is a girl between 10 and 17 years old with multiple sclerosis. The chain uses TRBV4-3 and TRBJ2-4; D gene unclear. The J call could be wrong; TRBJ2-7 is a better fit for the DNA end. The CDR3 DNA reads TGCGCCCGCAGCCTAGTGGTCCACCACGAGCAGTACTTC. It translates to CARSLVVHHEQYF.